The text below deals with one T cell receptor beta chain. The antigen remains unidentified. In the PCR, 60 Vbeta and 13 Jbeta primers were used. Original processing notes: About 10 million shared chains were among the about 80 million unique TCR beta chains that a later analysis counted. Measured with immunoSEQ multiplex PCR; TCRdb has only the in-frame clones, and not every one. The D gene and trimming were derived from the DNA, and the V and J assignments and clone size from that table. This repertoire shows some 150,000 clones, roughly 89% found once; its top ten account for 4% to 6.5%. This CDR3 comprises 13 residues. CDR1 and CDR2 from the germline V gene are SQVTM and ANQGSEA. Trimming took 3 bases from V and 3 from J, leaving 11 bases between them. These data come from a study of cytomegalovirus exposure and HLA in healthy donors. Broader study findings: By HLA locus, TCR association rates varied in a later analysis, with DRB1 showing the most and HLA-C the fewest.

Sequenced input: PBMCs. The TCR originated in a woman in her thirties in good health and CMV-seronegative. The genes are TRBV29-1 and TRBJ1-2; D gene ambiguous. The CDR3 coding sequence is TGCAGCGTTGAGTTAGCAGTTGACTATGGCTACACCTTC. Its protein is CSVELAVDYGYTF.